This T cell receptor (beta chain) was obtained from a study of blood T cell repertoires in COVID-19. Profiling relied on immunoSEQ multiplex PCR, and the TCRdb table lists in-frame clones only, not all of them. Altogether some 74,000 clones are present, 88% being singletons, with the ten largest covering approximately 29%. The CDR3 totals 12 residues. V dropped 9 bases and J dropped 6; count of bases not matched to a gene: 7. Germline assignment: CDR1 SGHRS and CDR2 YFSETQ. The chain combines TRBV5-1 with TRBJ1-2, with TRBD1 matching over 8 bases. The specimen was peripheral blood. The clonotype comes from a man aged 50 or older with acute or convalescent COVID-19. In DNA form, the CDR3 reads TGCGCCATCCGTACAGGGGGGGATGGCTACACCTTC. It encodes CAIRTGGDGYTF.